Following are 9 T cell receptor beta chains from one sample sequenced in a study of blood T cell repertoires in COVID-19. Method: immunoSEQ multiplex PCR; TCRdb's copy keeps in-frame clones and lacks some. The sample shows around 180,000 clones, roughly 80% of them seen only once. The sample was peripheral blood. The receptors originated from a man aged 55 to 70 with active or convalescent COVID-19.

Only a few counts were recorded for this clone. CDR3 amino acids: CASSRGADQETQYF. The CDR3 DNA sequence: TGTGCCAGCTCACGCGGGGCGGACCAAGAGACCCAGTACTTC. This sequence joins TRBV18 and TRBJ2-5; a possible D gene is TRBD2 (6 bases). Germline CDR1 KGHSH, CDR2 LQKENI. The CDR3 contains 14 residues. V lost 4 bases to trimming and J lost 0 bases, with 9 bases between them.

This rearrangement joins TRBV6-6 to TRBJ1-4, with a tentative D call TRBD1 (5 bases). There are 13 residues in the CDR3. Germline V gene data show CDR1 as MNHNY and CDR2 as SVGAGI (reference sequence). V dropped 3 bases and J dropped 7 bases, with 9 bases sitting between them. The CDR3 here is CASSYRRGEKLFF. As DNA, the CDR3 is TGTGCCAGCAGTTATAGGAGGGGTGAAAAACTGTTTTTT.

V is TRBV7-2 and J is TRBJ2-3; D not certain. The length of the CDR3 is 14 residues. V lost 0 bases and J 4 bases, leaving 8 bases between the germline ends. Germline loops: CDR1 SGHTA, CDR2 FQGNSA. The CDR3 protein is CASSLAFRADTQYF. The CDR3 DNA sequence: TGTGCCAGCAGCTTAGCGTTCCGGGCAGATACGCAGTATTTT.

The chain carries TRBV7-2 and TRBJ2-6; D unclear. Germline V gives CDR1 SGHTA, CDR2 FQGNSA. This CDR3 comprises 15 residues. V was clipped by 5 bases and J by 2 bases, with 10 bases between them. For the CDR3, the DNA is TGTGCCAGCAGCCCTACGCAAGCTGGGGCCAACGTCCTGACTTTC. It yields the protein CASSPTQAGANVLTF.

This chain uses TRBV9 with TRBJ1-1, with TRBD1 as a possible D gene (5 bases). V was trimmed by 0 bases and J by 10 bases, leaving 16 bases between them. Germline V lookup: CDR1 SGDLS, CDR2 YYNGEE. This CDR3 region has 14 residues. CDR3: CASSVEGKGRSAFF. In nucleotides, the CDR3 is TGTGCCAGCAGCGTAGAGGGGAAGGGGAGGTCAGCTTTCTTT.

The chain recombines TRBV7-7 with TRBJ2-5, with D possibly being TRBD1 (5 bases). The CDR3 runs to 15 residues. Germline V CDR1 and CDR2: SSHAT, FNYEAQ (reference sequence). V was shortened by 1 base and J by 5 bases, with 14 bases between the two germline ends. The CDR3 sequence: CASSLGIQGGETQYF. In DNA form, the CDR3 reads TGTGCCAGCAGCTTAGGAATCCAGGGTGGGGAGACCCAGTACTTC.

The V gene is TRBV30, the J gene TRBJ1-2, with D tentatively TRBD1 (6 bases). V lost 3 bases to trimming and J lost 4 bases, with 15 bases between them. CDR1 is GTSNPN and CDR2 is SVGIG in the germline V gene (reference sequence). This CDR3 is built from 14 residues. The CDR3 loop reads CAWRLTGTSYGYTF. In DNA, the CDR3 is TGTGCCTGGAGGTTGACCGGGACAAGCTATGGCTACACCTTC.

The chain combines TRBV20-1 with TRBJ1-2, with D maybe TRBD1 (5 bases). Germline-derived CDR1 and CDR2 are DFQATT and SNEGSKA (reference sequence). The V end lost 3 bases, the J end lost 5 bases, and 10 bases lay between the germline ends. This CDR3 is built from 12 residues. The CDR3 spells CSASDSDYGYTF. The CDR3 nucleotides are TGCAGTGCTAGTGACAGTGATTATGGCTACACCTTC.

As regards this clone: Different DNA sequences within this sample yield the same CDR3. The chain employs TRBV2 and TRBJ2-5; possible D gene TRBD2, 6 bases. CDR3 length: 11 residues. From germline, CDR1 is SNHLY and CDR2 FYNNEI. Trimming removed 8 bases at V and 5 bases at J, with 9 bases between. The CDR3: CASSREETQYF. The CDR3 bases are TGTGCCAGCTCACGGGAGGAGACCCAGTACTTC.